The clone carrying this T cell receptor (beta chain) was seen a handful of times. Its specificity is unknown. The sequenced template was cDNA made from the entire isolated RNA. Libraries were prepared by immunoSEQ multiplex PCR; TCRdb keeps only in-frame clonotypes and omits some of them. The sample has roughly 150,000 clones, roughly 10% seen once. This sample was included in a study of beta chain features in type 1 diabetes. Study findings and constraints: Shorter TCRB CDR3s, moderately but significantly so, marked every one of the four CD4+ subsets in Type 1 diabetes patients. Patients' naive, central memory and regulatory TCRB repertoires appeared more alike than those of healthy donors.

V lost 0 bases, J lost 7 bases, and 15 bases stayed unmatched. This CDR3 is built from 18 residues. Germline loops: CDR1 MGHRA, CDR2 YSYEKL. The V and J genes are TRBV4-1 and TRBJ2-1, with 7 bases identical to TRBD2. This receptor was taken from a woman in her thirties with type 1 diabetes. The sequenced sample consisted of central memory CD4+ T cells from blood. The CDR3 sequence: CASSQEGEGGSERNEQFF. CDR3 DNA: TGCGCCAGCAGCCAAGAGGGGGAAGGCGGGAGTGAAAGGAATGAGCAGTTCTTC.